A selection of T cell receptor beta chains follows, all from one sample in a study of blood T cells in healthy people across ages. MiXCR, applied by TCRdb to the 5' RACE reads, yields one record per CDR3 protein. The table lists about 780,000 distinct CDR3 sequences, around 50% of them singletons. The sequenced sample was blood. The receptors stem from a man at least 80 years old in good health. CDR3s include the opening cysteine and the closing phenylalanine or tryptophan. The order of the fields is J gene, V gene, CDR3 protein.

TRBJ2-4,TRBV7-2,CASSADRGIDIQYF
TRBJ2-1,TRBV20-1,CSAETNPDSYNEQFF
TRBJ2-7,TRBV28,CASSLSGEIKQYF
TRBJ2-5,TRBV5-1,CASSWGGQGQETQYF
TRBJ1-5,TRBV7-2,CASSLGRSNQPRHF
TRBJ1-2,TRBV2,CATALQGDYGYTF
TRBJ2-5,TRBV29-1,CSVETGSQETQYF
TRBJ1-2,TRBV12-3/TRBV12-4,CASSLTADYGYTF
TRBJ2-1,TRBV7-3,CASSLQGLAIDEQFF
TRBJ2-3,TRBV6-1,CASTTGLAGFTDTQYF
TRBJ1-1,TRBV20-1,CSASRGRGTEAFF
TRBJ2-7,TRBV6-2/TRBV6-3,CASSYPLLSRERENDEQYF
TRBJ2-1,TRBV5-1,CASSLAGAGEHEQFF
TRBJ2-2,TRBV7-2,CASSLENTGELFF
TRBJ2-7,TRBV4-3,CASSQDADPYEQYF
TRBJ1-5,TRBV20-1,CSARDLGGNQPQHF
TRBJ2-5,TRBV5-1,CASSLSGTDETQYF
-,TRBV29-1,CSGGTSYEQYF
TRBJ2-5,TRBV6-6,CASSYSWEAGGETQYF
TRBJ2-7,TRBV28,CASKDPFYEQYF
TRBJ2-3,TRBV18,CASSPRGDTDTQYF
TRBJ2-5,TRBV12-3/TRBV12-4,CASTPSGDPQETQYF
TRBJ2-7,TRBV12-3/TRBV12-4,CASSLSAGVTYEQYF
TRBJ2-7,TRBV6-2/TRBV6-3,CASSYYNSYEQYF
TRBJ2-3,TRBV6-5,CASSYSKRSGGTDTQYF
-,TRBV28,CARSLDSYEQYF
TRBJ2-5,TRBV7-2,CASSTVSGPYNEQYF
TRBJ2-5,TRBV12-3/TRBV12-4,CASSFLGSGRAGETQYF
TRBJ1-4,TRBV28,CASSSYRDRTIRANEKLFF
TRBJ2-5,TRBV29-1,CSVGGLAGGPIQETQYF
TRBJ2-1,TRBV20-1,CSASGSRFHEQFF
TRBJ2-7,TRBV6-5,CASSSDREGDYEQYF
-,TRBV7-3,CASSLAFGGQETQFF
-,TRBV4-2,CASSQEGTEQETQFF
TRBJ2-1,TRBV11-3,CASSLDLQAGVNEQFF
TRBJ1-1,TRBV30,CAWIRPGREEAFF